This TCR beta chain was captured by sequencing in a study of T cells in localized non-small cell lung cancer (TCRdb year 2020). For the study in its entirety: T cell repertoires of 200 to 250 early-stage NSCLC patients were analyzed, with tumors being compared against uninvolved tumor-adjacent lungs. All 240 or so NSCLC patients in the cohort were treatment-naive and had localized lung tumors that were resected. A mean age of 66.3 years was recorded for the NSCLC patients, of whom 129 were male and more than 95 were female.

The immunoSEQ Assay was used to sequence TCR beta CDR3 regions from DNA. As for the original processing: To compute T cell density, TCR beta template counts were normalized to usable DNA, which was estimated by amplifying housekeeping genes. Using the preseqR package, richness was estimated by extrapolating to 120,000 templates for tissue samples and 400,000 templates for PBMC samples. Clonality was defined by subtracting Pielou's evenness from one. Tissue-enriched TCRs were identified through differential abundance testing performed on productive amino-acid clonotypes, with a minimum total count of 5 and an alpha of 0.1. The Jaccard Index and the Morisita Overlap Index were used to measure repertoire overlap between compartments. GLIPH grouped TCR beta CDR3s together with public tetramer-defined viral CDR3s, and a viral motif had to include at least three viral sequences and also show V-gene enrichment. TCRdb's version of the immuneACCESS table is confined to in-frame rearrangements and falls short of the full clone set. An unresolved V gene accounts for under half of the shortfall where checked; the remainder is of unknown origin. From that table come the V and J calls and clone size; the DNA was used to work out D and trimming. This sample gives some 20,000 clones in total; roughly nine tenths of them show up just once. In total, the top ten clones hold about 7.1% of the sample.

Regarding this clone: What this receptor recognizes is not known. Nothing much larger sits one base from this clone, and base qualities are not available.

At diagnosis, peripheral blood, uninvolved tumor-adjacent lung and tumor were collected and stored as a combination of fresh-frozen and FFPE material. For TCR repertoire profiling, the blood samples were analyzed as peripheral blood mononuclear cells. The paper's findings and limits, for the study overall: Uninvolved tumor-adjacent lung showed the highest T cell clonality, higher than tumor, which suggests more focused antigenic responses in the uninvolved tumor-adjacent lung. A median of around 57 of the top 100 tumor clones were detected in paired uninvolved adjacent lung, and around 30 of these tumor clones were also found among the top 100 clones of the paired uninvolved adjacent lung. Longer overall survival was associated with higher blood T cell density, whereas shorter survival was associated with higher adjacent-lung clonality. Multi-region tumor sequencing was not performed, so intratumor heterogeneity could not be excluded. Since the design was exploratory, TCR variables were selected using unadjusted p-values with no false-discovery rate correction.

Sequencing was performed on peripheral blood, taken before any cancer treatment. This TCR derives from a woman aged 35-75 years with stage I lung adenocarcinoma.

The nucleotide sequence is given as TGTGCCATTATCTCCCGTACCTCTATAGCCAAAAACATTCAGTACTTC. Its protein product is CAIISRTSIAKNIQYF. The chain employs TRBV2 and TRBJ2-4, with the D gene too uncertain to name. V loses 10 bases, J loses 0 bases, and the germline ends lie 19 bases apart. The CDR3 contains 16 residues, cysteine and phenylalanine counted. CDR3 DNA is the only sequence kept; it has 48 bases, read in frame from the first base. Taken from the germline V gene, the CDR1 and CDR2 loops are SNHLY and FYNNEI.